This T cell receptor beta chain was recovered during a study of multiple sclerosis patients with progressive multifocal leukoencephalopathy. For the study at large: Longitudinal control samples came from natalizumab-treated multiple sclerosis patients without PML.

TCRdb keeps only in-frame clones here, not all; method: immunoSEQ multiplex PCR. The sample yields fewer than 40,000 clones, 90% to 95% seen once. The time point was: before natalizumab initiation. All PML patients were female, and all patients had earlier interferon beta. CDR3 length: 15 amino acids. Germline-derived CDR1 and CDR2 are MNHEY and SMNVEV (reference sequence). After removal of 6 bases from V and 1 base from J, the junction contained 2 bases not matched to a gene. This TCR came from a man younger than 45 with multiple sclerosis. The sequencing sample was made of PBMCs. V is TRBV27 and J is TRBJ2-2; 10 bases match TRBD1. The CDR3 loop reads CASRRDRGNTGELFF. The CDR3 bases are TGTGCCAGCAGACGGGACAGGGGGAACACCGGGGAGCTGTTTTTT.